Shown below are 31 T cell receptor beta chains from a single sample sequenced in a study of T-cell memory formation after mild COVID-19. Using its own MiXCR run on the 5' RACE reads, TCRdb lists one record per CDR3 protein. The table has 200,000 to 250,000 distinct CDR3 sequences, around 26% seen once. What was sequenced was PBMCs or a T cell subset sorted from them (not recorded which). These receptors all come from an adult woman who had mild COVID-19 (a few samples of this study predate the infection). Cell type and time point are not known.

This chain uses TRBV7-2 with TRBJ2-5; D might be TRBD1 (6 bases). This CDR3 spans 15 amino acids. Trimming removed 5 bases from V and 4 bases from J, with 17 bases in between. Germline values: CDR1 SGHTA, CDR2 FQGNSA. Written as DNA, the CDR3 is TGTGCCAGCAGCCCGGTGGGGGCTAGCCGAGAGACCCAGTACTTC. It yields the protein CASSPVGASRETQYF.

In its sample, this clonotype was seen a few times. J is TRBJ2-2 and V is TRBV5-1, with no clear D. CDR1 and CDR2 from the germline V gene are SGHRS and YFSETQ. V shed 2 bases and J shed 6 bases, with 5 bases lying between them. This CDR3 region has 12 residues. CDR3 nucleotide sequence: TGCGCCAGCAGCTTAAATCCCGGGGAGCTGTTTTTT. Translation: CASSLNPGELFF.

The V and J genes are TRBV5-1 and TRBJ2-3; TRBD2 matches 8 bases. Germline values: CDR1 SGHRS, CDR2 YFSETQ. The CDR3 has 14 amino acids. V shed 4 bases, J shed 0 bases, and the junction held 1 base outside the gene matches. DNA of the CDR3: TGCGCCAGCAGCCGGGGGGGGAGCACAGATACGCAGTATTTT. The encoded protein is CASSRGGSTDTQYF.

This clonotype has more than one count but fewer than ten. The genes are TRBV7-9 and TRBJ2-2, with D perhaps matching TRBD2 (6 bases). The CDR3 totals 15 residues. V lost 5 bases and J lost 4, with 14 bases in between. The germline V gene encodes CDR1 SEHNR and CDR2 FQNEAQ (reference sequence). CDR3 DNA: TGTGCCAGCAGCCTACGGGGGATCACCACCGGGGAGCTGTTTTTT. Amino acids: CASSLRGITTGELFF.

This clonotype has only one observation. The CDR3 coding sequence is TGTGCCAGCATCAGACAGGCGACATGGACTAGCGGATTCACAGATACGCAGTATTTT. Its translation is CASIRQATWTSGFTDTQYF. The chain uses TRBV5-6 and TRBJ2-3; 10 bases fit TRBD2. This CDR3 is 19 amino acids long. Germline CDR1 is SGHDT and CDR2 is YYEEEE. J was trimmed by 2 bases and V by 6 bases; bases with no gene match: 18.

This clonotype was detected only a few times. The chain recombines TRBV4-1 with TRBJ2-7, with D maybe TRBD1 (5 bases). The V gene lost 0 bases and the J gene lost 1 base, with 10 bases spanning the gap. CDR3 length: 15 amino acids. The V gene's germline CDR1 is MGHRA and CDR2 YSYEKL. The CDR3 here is CASSQEWAGSYEQYF. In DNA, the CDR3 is TGCGCCAGCAGCCAAGAGTGGGCAGGGTCCTACGAGCAGTACTTC.

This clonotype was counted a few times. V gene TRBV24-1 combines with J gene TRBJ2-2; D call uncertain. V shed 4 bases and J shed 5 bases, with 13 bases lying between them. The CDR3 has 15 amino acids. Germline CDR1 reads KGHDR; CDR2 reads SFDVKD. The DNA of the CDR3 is TGTGCCACCAGTGAGGCCGGCGAAGTAACCGGGGAGCTGTTTTTT. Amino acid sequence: CATSEAGEVTGELFF.

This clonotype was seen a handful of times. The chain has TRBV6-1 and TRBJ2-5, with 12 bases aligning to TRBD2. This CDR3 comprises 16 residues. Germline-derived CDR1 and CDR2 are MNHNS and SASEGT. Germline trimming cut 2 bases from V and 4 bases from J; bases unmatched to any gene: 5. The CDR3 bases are TGTGCCAGCAGTGAAATCCTAGCGGGAGGGAGAGAGACCCAGTACTTC. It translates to CASSEILAGGRETQYF.

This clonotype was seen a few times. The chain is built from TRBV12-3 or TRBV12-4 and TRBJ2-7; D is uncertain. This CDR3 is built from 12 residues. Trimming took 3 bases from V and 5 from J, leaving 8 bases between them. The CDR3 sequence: CASSFVANEQYF. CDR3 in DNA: TGTGCCAGCAGTTTTGTTGCCAACGAGCAGTACTTC.

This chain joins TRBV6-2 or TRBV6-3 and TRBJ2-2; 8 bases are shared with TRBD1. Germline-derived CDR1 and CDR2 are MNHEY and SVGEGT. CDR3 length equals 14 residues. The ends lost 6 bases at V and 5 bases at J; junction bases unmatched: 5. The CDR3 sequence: CASRDREMTGELFF. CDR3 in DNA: TGTGCCAGCAGGGACAGGGAAATGACCGGGGAGCTGTTTTTT.

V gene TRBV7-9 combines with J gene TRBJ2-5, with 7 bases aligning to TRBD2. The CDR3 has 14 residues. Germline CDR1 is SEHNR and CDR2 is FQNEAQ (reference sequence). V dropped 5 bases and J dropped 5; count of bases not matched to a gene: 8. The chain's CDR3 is CASSDGGSRETQYF. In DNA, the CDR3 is TGTGCCAGCAGCGATGGCGGGAGTAGGGAGACCCAGTACTTC.

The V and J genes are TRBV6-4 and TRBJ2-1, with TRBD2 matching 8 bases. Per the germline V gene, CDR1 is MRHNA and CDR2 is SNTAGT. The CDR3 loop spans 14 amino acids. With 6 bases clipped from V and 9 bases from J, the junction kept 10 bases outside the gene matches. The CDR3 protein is CASSTIGTSSEQFF. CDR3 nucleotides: TGTGCCAGCAGCACGATCGGGACTAGTAGTGAGCAGTTCTTC.

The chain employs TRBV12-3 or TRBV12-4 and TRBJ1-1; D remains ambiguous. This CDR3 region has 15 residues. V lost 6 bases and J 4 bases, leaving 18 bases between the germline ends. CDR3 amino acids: CASSPPGNRPTEAFF. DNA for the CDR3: TGTGCCAGCAGCCCGCCGGGGAACCGACCCACTGAAGCTTTCTTT.

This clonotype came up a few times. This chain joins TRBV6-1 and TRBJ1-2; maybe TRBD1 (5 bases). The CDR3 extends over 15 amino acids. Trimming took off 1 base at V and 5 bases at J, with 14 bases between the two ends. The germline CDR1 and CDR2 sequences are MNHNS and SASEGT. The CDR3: CASSEVLAGGYGYTF. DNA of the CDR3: TGTGCCAGCAGTGAAGTTTTGGCGGGGGGGTATGGCTACACCTTC.

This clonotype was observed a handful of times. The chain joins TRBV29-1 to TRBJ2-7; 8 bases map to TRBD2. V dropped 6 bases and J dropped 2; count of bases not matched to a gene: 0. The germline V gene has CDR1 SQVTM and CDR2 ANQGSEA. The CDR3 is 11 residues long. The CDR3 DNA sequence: TGCAGCGTCGGGGGGGCCTACGAGCAGTACTTC. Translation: CSVGGAYEQYF.

The chain's CDR3 is CASSVTGGETQYF. The CDR3 region has the DNA TGTGCCAGCAGCGTGACAGGGGGCGAGACCCAGTACTTC. The rearrangement links TRBV5-6 to TRBJ2-5; 10 positions match TRBD1. V dropped 4 bases and J dropped 5; count of bases not matched to a gene: 2. Germline V gene lookup returns CDR1 SGHDT and CDR2 YYEEEE. The CDR3 is 13 amino acids.

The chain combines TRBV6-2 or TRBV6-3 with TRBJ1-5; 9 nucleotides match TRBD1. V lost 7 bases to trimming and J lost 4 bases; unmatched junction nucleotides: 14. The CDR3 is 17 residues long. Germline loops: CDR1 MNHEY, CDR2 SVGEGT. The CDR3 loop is CASNLMPGQGFNQPQHF. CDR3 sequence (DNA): TGTGCCAGCAACCTCATGCCGGGACAGGGCTTTAATCAGCCCCAGCATTTT.

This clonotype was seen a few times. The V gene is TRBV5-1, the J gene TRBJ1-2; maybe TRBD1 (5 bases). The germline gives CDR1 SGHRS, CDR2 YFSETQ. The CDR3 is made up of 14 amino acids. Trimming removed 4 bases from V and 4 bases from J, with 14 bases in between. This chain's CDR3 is CASSGSGGPYGYTF. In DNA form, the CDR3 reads TGCGCCAGCAGCGGATCGGGGGGTCCCTATGGCTACACCTTC.

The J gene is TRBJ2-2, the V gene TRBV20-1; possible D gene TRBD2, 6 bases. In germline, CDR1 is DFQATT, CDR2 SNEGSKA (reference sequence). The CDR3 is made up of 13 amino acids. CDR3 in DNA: TGCAGCGCCGAGGAGGGGAACACCGGGGAGCTGTTTTTT. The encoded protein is CSAEEGNTGELFF.

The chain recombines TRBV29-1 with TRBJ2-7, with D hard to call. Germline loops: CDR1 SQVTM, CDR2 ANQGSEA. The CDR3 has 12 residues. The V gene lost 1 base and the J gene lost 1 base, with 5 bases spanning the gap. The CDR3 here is CSVEGDSYEQYF. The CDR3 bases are TGCAGCGTTGAAGGGGATTCCTACGAGCAGTACTTC.

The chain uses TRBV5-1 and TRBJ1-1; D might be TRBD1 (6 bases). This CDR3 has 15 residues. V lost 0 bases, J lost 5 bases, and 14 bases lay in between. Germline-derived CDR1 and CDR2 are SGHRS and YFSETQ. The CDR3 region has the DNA TGCGCCAGCAGCTTGGGGCAGGGGCTTGGAACTGAAGCTTTCTTT. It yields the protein CASSLGQGLGTEAFF.

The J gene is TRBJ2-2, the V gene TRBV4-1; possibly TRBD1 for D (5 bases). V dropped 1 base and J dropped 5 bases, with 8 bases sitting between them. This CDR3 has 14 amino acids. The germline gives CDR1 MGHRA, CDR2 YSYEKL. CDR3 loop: CASSQAQGTGELFF. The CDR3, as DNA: TGCGCCAGCAGCCAAGCCCAGGGTACCGGGGAGCTGTTTTTT.

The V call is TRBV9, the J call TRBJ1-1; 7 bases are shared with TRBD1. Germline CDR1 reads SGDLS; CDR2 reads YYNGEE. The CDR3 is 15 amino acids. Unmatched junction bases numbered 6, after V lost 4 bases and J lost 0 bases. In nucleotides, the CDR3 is TGTGCCAGCAGCCCAAAGGGGGCTTTGAACACTGAAGCTTTCTTT. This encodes CASSPKGALNTEAFF.

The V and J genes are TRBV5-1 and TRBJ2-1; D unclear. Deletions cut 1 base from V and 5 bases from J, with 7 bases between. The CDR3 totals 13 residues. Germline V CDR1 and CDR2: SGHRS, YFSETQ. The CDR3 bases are TGCGCCAGCAGCTTGCCAGAGGACAATGAGCAGTTCTTC. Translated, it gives CASSLPEDNEQFF.

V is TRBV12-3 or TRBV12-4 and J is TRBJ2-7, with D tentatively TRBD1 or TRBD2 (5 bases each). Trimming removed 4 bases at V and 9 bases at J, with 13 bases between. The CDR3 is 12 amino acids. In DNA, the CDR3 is TGTGCCAGCAGTTGGACGGACGGGACGCAGTACTTC. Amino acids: CASSWTDGTQYF.

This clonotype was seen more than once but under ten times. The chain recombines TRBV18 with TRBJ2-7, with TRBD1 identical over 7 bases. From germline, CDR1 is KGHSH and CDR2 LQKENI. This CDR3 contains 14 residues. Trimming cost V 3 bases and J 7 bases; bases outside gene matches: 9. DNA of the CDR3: TGTGCCAGCTCACCGCCGACAGGGTTCGGTGAGCAGTACTTC. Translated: CASSPPTGFGEQYF.

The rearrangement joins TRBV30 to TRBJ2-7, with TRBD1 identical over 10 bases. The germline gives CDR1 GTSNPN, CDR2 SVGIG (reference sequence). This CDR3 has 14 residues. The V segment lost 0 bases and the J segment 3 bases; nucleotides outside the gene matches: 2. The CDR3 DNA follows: TGTGCCTGGAGTGTACGGGACAGGGGCTACGAGCAGTACTTC. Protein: CAWSVRDRGYEQYF.

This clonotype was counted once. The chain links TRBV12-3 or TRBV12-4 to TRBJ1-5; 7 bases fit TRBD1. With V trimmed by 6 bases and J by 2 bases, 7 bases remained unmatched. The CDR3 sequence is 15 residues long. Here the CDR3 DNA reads TGTGCCAGCAGCCTGTACAGGGGAGGCAATCAGCCCCAGCATTTT. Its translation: CASSLYRGGNQPQHF.

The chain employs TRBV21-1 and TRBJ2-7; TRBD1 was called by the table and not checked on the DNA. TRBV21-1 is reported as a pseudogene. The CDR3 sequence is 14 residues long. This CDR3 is CASSNRTGPYEQYF. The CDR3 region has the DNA TGTGCCAGCAGCAACCGGACAGGCCCCTACGAGCAGTACTTC.

The CDR3 DNA follows: TGCGCCAGCAGCCAAGCCCGTGGCGCCTCTGGAAACACCATATATTTT. Translating it yields CASSQARGASGNTIYF. The chain combines TRBV4-1 with TRBJ1-3; D gene uncertain. This CDR3 comprises 16 residues. V was cut by 1 base and J by 0 bases, with 10 bases left in between. Germline V gives CDR1 MGHRA, CDR2 YSYEKL.

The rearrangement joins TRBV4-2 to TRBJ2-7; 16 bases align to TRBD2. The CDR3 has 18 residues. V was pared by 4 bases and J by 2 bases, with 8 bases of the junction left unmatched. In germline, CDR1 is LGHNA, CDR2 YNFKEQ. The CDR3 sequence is CASSLLGLAGGETYEQYF. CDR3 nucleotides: TGTGCCAGCAGCCTGTTGGGACTAGCGGGAGGGGAGACCTACGAGCAGTACTTC.